This T cell receptor beta chain was found in a study of blood T cells in healthy people across ages. General study points: The study regarded diversity estimates from one million T cells as underestimates. A greater number of naive CD4+ cells and higher diversity distinguished long-lived donors from aged donors.

The CDR3 runs 14 residues. Germline V gene sequence: CDR1 SGHAT, CDR2 FQNNGV. As regards this clonotype: Antigen: not known. An end of the junction differs from the germline gene, which may be a read error.

For the second PCR, which ran for 7 to 11 cycles, a sample-barcoded 5' primer and a J-beta primer mix were used. TCRdb re-called the 5' RACE reads through MiXCR, storing one row per CDR3 protein. The table has hundreds of thousands of distinct CDR3 sequences, more than 20% seen once. These data are also associated with another study on T cells of mothers and their children. From that second work: A few healthy Caucasian mothers gave samples, and so did their six children. Compared with unrelated pairs, related mother-child pairs had slightly higher, non-significant overlap.

V gene TRBV11-2 combines with J gene TRBJ1-1; D unresolved. This clonotype was obtained from a boy aged 5-17 years in good health. Sample: blood. The CDR3 DNA is TGTGCCGGCAGCTTAGAGGCAACGGGGATAGGGGCTTTCTTT. Its translation: CAGSLEATGIGAFF.